A selection of T cell receptor beta chains follows, all from one sample in a study of T cell repertoires in cytomegalovirus infection. Each CDR3 protein is one row after TCRdb ran MiXCR on the reads. The sample records approximately 750,000 distinct CDR3 sequences, about a third being singletons. What was sequenced was PBMCs. The receptors originated from a human donor in good health (CMV status not recorded). Some clones in this sample may be carry-over from other donors' samples. CDR3s include the opening cysteine and the closing phenylalanine or tryptophan. The D gene is left open where the match is weak. Rows may omit the clone size; those that give it use once, few, many or a size class.

D: TRBD2; size: -; V: TRBV2; J: TRBJ2-5; DNA: TGTGCCAGCACCCTAGATTTGACTAGCGACGAGACCCAGTACTTC; CDR3: CASTLDLTSDETQYF
D: TRBD1; size: few; V: TRBV28; J: TRBJ1-4; DNA: TGTGCCAGCAGTACAGACAGGGAAGAAGAAAAACTGTTTTTT; CDR3: CASSTDREEEKLFF
D: -; size: many; V: TRBV7-6; J: TRBJ2-1; DNA: TGTGCCAGCAAACTTAGGTCAGGGAACGAGCAGTTCTTC; CDR3: CASKLRSGNEQFF
D: -; size: -; V: TRBV12-3/TRBV12-4; J: TRBJ2-7; DNA: TGTGCCAGCAGTCCAGCCGACACAGACGAGCAGTACTTC; CDR3: CASSPADTDEQYF
D: -; size: few; V: TRBV7-2; J: TRBJ1-5; DNA: TGTGCCAGCAGCACTCGACAGAATCAGCCCCAGCATTTT; CDR3: CASSTRQNQPQHF
D: TRBD1; size: -; V: TRBV12-3/TRBV12-4; J: TRBJ2-7; DNA: TGTGCCAGAAGTCACGGGACAGGCCGCGAGAAGTACTTC; CDR3: CARSHGTGREKYF
D: TRBD1; size: -; V: TRBV28; J: TRBJ2-7; DNA: TGTGCCACCGGGACAGGTGGGAAGGAGGGCTACGAGCAGTACTTC; CDR3: CATGTGGKEGYEQYF
D: -; size: few; V: TRBV28; J: TRBJ1-1; DNA: TGTGCCACCAAGTTTGGTGGGAACACTGAAGCTTTCTTT; CDR3: CATKFGGNTEAFF
D: TRBD2; size: -; V: TRBV20-1; J: TRBJ2-1; DNA: TGCAGTGCTAGAGGGCCTAGCGGGAGTCCCAATGAGCAGTTCTTC; CDR3: CSARGPSGSPNEQFF
D: -; size: few; V: TRBV10-3; J: TRBJ1-2; DNA: TGTGCCAACAAGGACGGGGACTATGGCTACACCTTC; CDR3: CANKDGDYGYTF
D: -; size: many; V: TRBV7-8; J: TRBJ2-5; DNA: TGTGCCAGCAGCTTAGCGACCGGAGAGACCCAGTACTTC; CDR3: CASSLATGETQYF